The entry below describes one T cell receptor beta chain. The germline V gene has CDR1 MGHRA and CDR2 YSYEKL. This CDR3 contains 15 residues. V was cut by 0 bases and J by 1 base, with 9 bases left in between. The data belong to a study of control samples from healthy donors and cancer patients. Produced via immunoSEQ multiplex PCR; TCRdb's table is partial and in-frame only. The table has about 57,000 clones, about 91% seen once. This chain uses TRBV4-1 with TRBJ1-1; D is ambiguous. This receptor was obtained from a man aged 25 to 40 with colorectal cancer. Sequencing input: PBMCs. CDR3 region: CASSQDRDKNTEAFF. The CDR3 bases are TGCGCCAGCAGCCAAGATCGCGATAAGAACACTGAAGCTTTCTTT.